This TCR beta chain is from a study of cytomegalovirus exposure and HLA in healthy donors. It was with 60 Vbeta and 13 Jbeta primers that the PCR ran. TCRdb's copy holds only in-frame clones and misses some; the assay was immunoSEQ multiplex PCR. The sample holds fewer than 250,000 clones. The CDR3 contains 16 residues. The V gene's germline CDR1 is MNHNS and CDR2 SASEGT. Deletions cut 2 bases from V and 4 bases from J, with 17 bases between. The clonotype originates from a woman in her twenties or thirties in good health and CMV-seropositive. The chain links TRBV6-1 to TRBJ1-1; D perhaps matches TRBD1 (5 bases). The source material was PBMCs. The CDR3 loop reads CASSEYGSRGGTEAFF. The CDR3 coding sequence is TGTGCCAGCAGTGAATATGGGTCTAGGGGCGGCACTGAAGCTTTCTTT.